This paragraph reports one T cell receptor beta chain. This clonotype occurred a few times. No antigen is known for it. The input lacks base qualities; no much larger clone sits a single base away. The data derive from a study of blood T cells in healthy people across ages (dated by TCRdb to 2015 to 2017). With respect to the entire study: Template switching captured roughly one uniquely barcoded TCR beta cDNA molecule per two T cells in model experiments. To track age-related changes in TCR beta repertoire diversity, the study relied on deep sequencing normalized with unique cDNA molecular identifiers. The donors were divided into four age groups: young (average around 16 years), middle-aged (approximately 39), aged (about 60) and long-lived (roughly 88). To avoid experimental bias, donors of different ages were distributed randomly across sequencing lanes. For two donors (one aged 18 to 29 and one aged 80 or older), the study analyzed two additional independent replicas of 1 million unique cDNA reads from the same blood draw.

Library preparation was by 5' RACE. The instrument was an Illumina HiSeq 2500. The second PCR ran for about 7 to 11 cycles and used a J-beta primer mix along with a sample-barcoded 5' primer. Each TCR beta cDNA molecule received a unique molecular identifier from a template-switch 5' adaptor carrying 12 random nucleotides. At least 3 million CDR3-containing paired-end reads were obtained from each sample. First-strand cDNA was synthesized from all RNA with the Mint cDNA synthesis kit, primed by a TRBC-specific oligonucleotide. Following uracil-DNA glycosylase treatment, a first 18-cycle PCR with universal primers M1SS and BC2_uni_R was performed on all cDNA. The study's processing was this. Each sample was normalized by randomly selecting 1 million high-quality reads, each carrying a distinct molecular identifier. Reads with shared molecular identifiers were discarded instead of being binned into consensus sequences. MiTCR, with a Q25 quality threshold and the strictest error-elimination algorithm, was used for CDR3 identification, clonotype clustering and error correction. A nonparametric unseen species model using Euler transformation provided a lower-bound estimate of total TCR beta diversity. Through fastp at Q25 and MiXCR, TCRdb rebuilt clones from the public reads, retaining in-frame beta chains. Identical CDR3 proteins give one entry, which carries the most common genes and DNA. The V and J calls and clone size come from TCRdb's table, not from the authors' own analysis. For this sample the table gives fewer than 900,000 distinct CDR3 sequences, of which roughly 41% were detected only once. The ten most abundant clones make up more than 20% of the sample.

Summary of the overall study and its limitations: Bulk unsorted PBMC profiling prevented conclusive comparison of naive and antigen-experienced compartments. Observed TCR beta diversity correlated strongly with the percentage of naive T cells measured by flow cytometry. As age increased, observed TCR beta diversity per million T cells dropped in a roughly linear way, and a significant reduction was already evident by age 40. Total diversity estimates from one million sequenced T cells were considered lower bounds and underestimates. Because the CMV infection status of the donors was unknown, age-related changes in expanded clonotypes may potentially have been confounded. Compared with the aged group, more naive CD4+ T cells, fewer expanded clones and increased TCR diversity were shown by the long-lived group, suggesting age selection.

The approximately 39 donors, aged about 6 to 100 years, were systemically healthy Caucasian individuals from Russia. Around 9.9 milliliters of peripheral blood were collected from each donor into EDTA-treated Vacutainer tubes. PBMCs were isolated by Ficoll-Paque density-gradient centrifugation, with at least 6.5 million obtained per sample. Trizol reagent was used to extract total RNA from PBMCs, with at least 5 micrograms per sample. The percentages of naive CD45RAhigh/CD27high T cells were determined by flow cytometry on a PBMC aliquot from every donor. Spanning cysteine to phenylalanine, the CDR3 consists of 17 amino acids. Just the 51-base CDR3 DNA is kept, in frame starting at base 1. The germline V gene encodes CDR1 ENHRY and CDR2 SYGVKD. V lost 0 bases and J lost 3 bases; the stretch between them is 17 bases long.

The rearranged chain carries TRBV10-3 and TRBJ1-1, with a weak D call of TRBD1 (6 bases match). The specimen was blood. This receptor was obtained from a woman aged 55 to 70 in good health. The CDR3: CAISESPGLSGDTEAFF. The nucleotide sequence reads TGTGCCATCAGTGAGTCCCCGGGCCTATCAGGGGACACTGAAGCTTTCTTT.